The 25 T cell receptor beta chains below all came from one sample that was sequenced in a study of blood T cell repertoires in COVID-19. TCRdb keeps only in-frame clones here, not all; method: immunoSEQ multiplex PCR. The table lists about 100,000 clones, 75% to 90% of them singletons. Sequencing used peripheral blood. These receptor sequences come from a man aged 80 or over with acute or convalescent COVID-19.

The J gene is TRBJ1-2, the V gene TRBV7-8; D gene ambiguous. This CDR3 contains 11 residues. Trimming left V 5 bases short and J 8 bases short, with 9 bases between. CDR1 is SGHVS, CDR2 FQNEAQ, per germline. CDR3 coding DNA: TGTGCCAGCAGCCCGGCGAGGGGCTACACCTTC. Translating gives CASSPARGYTF. The full variable domain, in which reference TRBV7-8 and TRBJ1-2 provide the parts outside the CDR3, is GAGVSQSPRYKVAKRGQDVALRCDPISGHVSLFWYQQALGQGPEFLTYFQNEAQLDKSGLPSDRFFAERPEGSVSTLKIQRTQQEDSAVYLCASSPARGYTFGSGTRLTVV.

Written as DNA, the CDR3 is TGTGCCAGCACCCTCGGGACCGGGGGGGAGACCCAGTACTTC. It translates to CASTLGTGGETQYF. V gene TRBV11-2 combines with J gene TRBJ2-5, with 7 bases matching TRBD2. J was trimmed by 5 bases and V by 7 bases; bases with no gene match: 10. Germline V gene data show CDR1 as SGHAT and CDR2 as FQNNGV. The CDR3 runs to 14 residues.

This rearrangement joins TRBV5-4 to TRBJ2-3; no clear D gene. The germline V gene encodes CDR1 SGHNT and CDR2 YYREEE (reference sequence). Trimming pared 3 bases from V and 2 bases from J, leaving 13 bases between. CDR3 length: 15 residues. The DNA for the CDR3 is TGTGCCAGCAGCTCAGGTTCAGCTTTCACAGATACGCAGTATTTT. Its protein is CASSSGSAFTDTQYF. The full variable domain, in which reference TRBV5-4 and TRBJ2-3 provide the parts outside the CDR3, is ETGVTQSPTHLIKTRGQQVTLRCSSQSGHNTVSWYQQALGQGPQFIFQYYREEENGRGNFPPRFSGLQFPNYSSELNVNALELDDSALYLCASSSGSAFTDTQYFGPGTRLTVL.

This chain connects TRBV3-1 (or the pseudogene TRBV3-2) to TRBJ2-7, with 7 bases aligning to TRBD1. Trimming cost V 0 bases and J 6 bases; bases outside gene matches: 11. CDR1 is LGHDT and CDR2 is YNNKEL in the germline V gene (reference sequence). The CDR3 spans 16 residues. CDR3 coding DNA: TGTGCCAGCAGCCAAGAGTTCGCGACAGGGCCTGTCGAGCAGTACTTC. Protein: CASSQEFATGPVEQYF.

The sample holds one count of this clone. The chain carries TRBV19 and TRBJ2-1; TRBD1 matches 8 bases. Trimming took 7 bases from V and 2 from J; bases not matched to a gene: 22. The CDR3 loop spans 20 amino acids. Germline lookup yields CDR1 LNHDA and CDR2 SQIVND (reference sequence). The CDR3 spells CASMHSRTGYAPSAYNEQFF. The CDR3 bases are TGTGCCAGTATGCACAGTCGGACAGGGTATGCGCCTTCCGCCTACAATGAGCAGTTCTTC.

This clone was picked up one time. The chain carries TRBV28 and TRBJ1-6, with a weak D call TRBD1 (6 bases). The V gene lost 5 bases and the J gene lost 9 bases, with 17 bases spanning the gap. This CDR3 is built from 15 residues. Germline CDR1 MDHEN, CDR2 SYDVKM. CDR3 protein: CASSPRNRVRSPLHF. CDR3 bases: TGTGCCAGCAGTCCTCGTAACAGGGTGCGTTCACCCCTCCACTTT.

The chain combines TRBV10-3 with TRBJ1-5; TRBD1 is a possible D gene (5 bases). V lost 0 bases to trimming and J lost 5 bases, with 14 bases between them. The germline V gene encodes CDR1 ENHRY and CDR2 SYGVKD. The CDR3 length is 16 residues. The DNA for the CDR3 is TGTGCCATCAGTGAGTCGAGGCAGGGCGAGGATCAGCCCCAGCATTTT. Its protein product is CAISESRQGEDQPQHF.

The J gene is TRBJ1-1, the V gene TRBV2; TRBD1 aligns across 7 bases. The V gene's germline CDR1 is SNHLY and CDR2 FYNNEI. This CDR3 comprises 14 residues. V was pared by 6 bases and J by 4 bases, with 8 bases of the junction left unmatched. CDR3 sequence: CASRIRGDFTEAFF. As DNA, the CDR3 is TGTGCCAGCAGAATCAGGGGGGATTTCACTGAAGCTTTCTTT.

This sequence joins TRBV9 and TRBJ2-3; TRBD2 matches 8 bases. Unmatched junction bases numbered 14, after V lost 0 bases and J lost 2 bases. Germline assignment: CDR1 SGDLS and CDR2 YYNGEE. The CDR3 is 19 amino acids. The CDR3 sequence is CASSVESGTSGVHTDTQYF. For the CDR3, the DNA is TGTGCCAGCAGCGTAGAGTCCGGGACTAGTGGGGTCCACACAGATACGCAGTATTTT. Full variable domain (outside the CDR3, taken from reference TRBV9 and TRBJ2-3): DSGVTQTPKHLITATGQRVTLRCSPRSGDLSVYWYQQSLDQGLQFLIQYYNGEERAKGNILERFSAQQFPDLHSELNLSSLELGDSALYFCASSVESGTSGVHTDTQYFGPGTRLTVL.

Note on this clone: Different DNA sequences within this sample yield the same CDR3. The J gene is TRBJ2-6, the V gene TRBV28, with D unclear. Trimming shortened V by 8 bases and J by 0 bases, and 8 bases separated the two germline ends. CDR1 is MDHEN and CDR2 is SYDVKM in the germline V gene. This CDR3 has 14 residues. CDR3: CASRLSSGANVLTF. The DNA of the CDR3 is TGTGCCAGCCGTCTTAGCTCTGGGGCCAACGTCCTGACTTTC.

This clone has only one observation. The gene calls are TRBV6-2 or TRBV6-3 and TRBJ1-1, with 8 bases fitting TRBD1. The germline CDR1 and CDR2 sequences are MNHEY and SVGEGT. V shed 4 bases, J shed 2 bases, and the junction held 12 bases outside the gene matches. The CDR3 length is 17 residues. The CDR3 DNA sequence: TGTGCCAGCAGTTGGACATACGTGGGACAGGCAAACACTGAAGCTTTCTTT. Encoded protein: CASSWTYVGQANTEAFF.

This sequence joins TRBV25-1 and TRBJ1-4; possibly TRBD1 for D (5 bases). The CDR3 is made up of 15 amino acids. Germline V gene sequence: CDR1 MGHDK, CDR2 SYGVNS. Trimming left V 4 bases short and J 8 bases short, with 17 bases between. The CDR3 DNA reads as TGTGCCAGCAGTGGGATGGTCCAGGGCGCGGAAAAACTGTTTTTT. Its translation: CASSGMVQGAEKLFF.

This chain connects TRBV7-2 to TRBJ1-6; D might be TRBD1 (5 bases). This CDR3 has 13 amino acids. The germline gives CDR1 SGHTA, CDR2 FQGNSA. Trimming stripped 5 bases from V and 9 bases from J, with 11 bases between. The CDR3 sequence: CASSIRGGSPLHF. DNA of the CDR3: TGTGCCAGCAGCATTAGGGGTGGTTCACCCCTCCACTTT.

CDR3 DNA sequence: TGTGCCAGTAGTCTCCCCTACAGATCCGAAGCTTTCTTT. It encodes CASSLPYRSEAFF. V gene TRBV19 combines with J gene TRBJ1-1; D uncertain. The ends were cut back, 5 bases at V and 8 bases at J, with 15 bases in the middle. CDR1 is LNHDA and CDR2 is SQIVND in the germline V gene (reference sequence). The CDR3 has 13 residues.

A single count supports this clone. The chain has TRBV24-1 and TRBJ2-1; perhaps TRBD2 as D (6 bases). This CDR3 has 13 amino acids. With 3 bases removed from V and 12 bases from J, the gap between germline ends came to 14 bases. Per germline, CDR1 KGHDR and CDR2 SFDVKD. In nucleotides, the CDR3 is TGTGCCACCAGTGATCCCCGGGGGAGAGTGCAGTTCTTC. Protein product: CATSDPRGRVQFF.

This clone has more than one count but fewer than ten. The chain couples TRBV19 to TRBJ2-7; maybe TRBD2 (5 bases). CDR1 and CDR2 (germline): LNHDA, SQIVND (reference sequence). The CDR3 is 14 amino acids. The germline V and J ends were trimmed by 4 bases and 6 bases, with 16 bases remaining between them. The CDR3 DNA follows: TGTGCCAGTAGTAGGTCGGCTAGCCAAAGCGAGCAGTACTTC. The encoded protein is CASSRSASQSEQYF.

The chain combines TRBV7-3 with TRBJ2-7; no reliable D call. The ends were cut back, 0 bases at V and 2 bases at J, with 11 bases in the middle. Germline V CDR1 and CDR2: SGHTA, FQGTGA. CDR3 length: 15 residues. In DNA, the CDR3 is TGTGCCAGCAGCTTAACGTCCCGACACACCTACGAGCAGTACTTC. As protein: CASSLTSRHTYEQYF.

The chain has TRBV7-9 and TRBJ2-3; no definite D call. This CDR3 has 15 amino acids. Looked up from germline, CDR1 is SEHNR and CDR2 is FQNEAQ (reference sequence). Trimming removed 5 bases from V and 3 bases from J, with 15 bases in between. CDR3 bases: TGTGCCAGCAGCCCTAGTGGCCAGTATACAGATACGCAGTATTTT. Residues: CASSPSGQYTDTQYF.

The chain carries TRBV12-5 and TRBJ2-1; D not certain. Trimming shortened V by 2 bases and J by 6 bases, and 11 bases separated the two germline ends. The CDR3 has 14 residues. Germline V gives CDR1 LGHNT, CDR2 FRNRAP. CDR3 loop: CASGLSESRNEQFF. The CDR3 nucleotides read TGTGCTAGTGGTTTGAGCGAGAGTCGCAATGAGCAGTTCTTC.

The chain carries TRBV9 and TRBJ1-2, with 7 bases identical to TRBD1. CDR3 size: 15 residues. After removal of 0 bases from V and 7 bases from J, the junction contained 9 bases not matched to a gene. Per the germline V gene, CDR1 is SGDLS and CDR2 is YYNGEE. CDR3 DNA sequence: TGTGCCAGCAGCGTAGAAATAGGGGGCGGTTCTGGCTACACCTTC. Translating gives CASSVEIGGGSGYTF.

This clone was found a few times. The rearrangement links TRBV7-8 to TRBJ2-2; D is ambiguous. The CDR3 totals 13 residues. Germline loops: CDR1 SGHVS, CDR2 FQNEAQ. The germline V and J ends were trimmed by 5 bases and 6 bases, with 10 bases remaining between them. The CDR3 nucleotides are TGTGCCAGCAGCCCCTCAGGTGCCGGGGAGCTGTTTTTT. Translation gives CASSPSGAGELFF.

The gene calls are TRBV4-1 and TRBJ2-1; D remains ambiguous. Trimming removed 0 bases at V and 0 bases at J, with 9 bases between. The CDR3 totals 16 residues. The germline CDR1 and CDR2 sequences are MGHRA and YSYEKL. The CDR3 protein is CASSQEDSTSYNEQFF. DNA of the CDR3: TGCGCCAGCAGCCAAGAAGATAGTACCTCCTACAATGAGCAGTTCTTC.

The chain couples TRBV11-3 to TRBJ2-3; 13 bases are a match to TRBD2. The CDR3 contains 16 residues. Per germline, CDR1 SGHNT and CDR2 YENEEA. With 5 bases clipped from V and 6 bases from J, the junction kept 8 bases outside the gene matches. DNA of the CDR3: TGTGCCAGCAGCCCCGGGACTAGCGGGATTTTCGATACGCAGTATTTT. Its protein product is CASSPGTSGIFDTQYF. Full variable domain (rest looked up from reference TRBV11-3 and TRBJ2-3): EAGVVQSPRYKIIEKKQPVAFWCNPISGHNTLYWYLQNLGQGPELLIRYENEEAVDDSQLPKDRFSAERLKGVDSTLKIQPAELGDSAVYLCASSPGTSGIFDTQYFGPGTRLTVL.

The chain carries TRBV4-1 and TRBJ2-1; D is perhaps TRBD2 (5 bases). This CDR3 is 16 amino acids long. Germline V gene lookup returns CDR1 MGHRA and CDR2 YSYEKL. Trimming took off 6 bases at V and 1 base at J, with 16 bases between the two ends. The CDR3, as DNA: TGCGCCAGCAGGGACGGTCCAGCGGAGTCCTACAATGAGCAGTTCTTC. Translating it yields CASRDGPAESYNEQFF.

This chain connects TRBV2 to TRBJ2-3; D might be TRBD2 (5 bases). CDR1 and CDR2 from the germline V gene are SNHLY and FYNNEI. Trimming pared 8 bases from V and 3 bases from J, leaving 18 bases between. The CDR3 loop spans 15 amino acids. CDR3 region: CASASGGSGTDTQYF. Written as DNA, the CDR3 is TGTGCCAGCGCTTCGGGCGGGTCCGGGACAGATACGCAGTATTTT.